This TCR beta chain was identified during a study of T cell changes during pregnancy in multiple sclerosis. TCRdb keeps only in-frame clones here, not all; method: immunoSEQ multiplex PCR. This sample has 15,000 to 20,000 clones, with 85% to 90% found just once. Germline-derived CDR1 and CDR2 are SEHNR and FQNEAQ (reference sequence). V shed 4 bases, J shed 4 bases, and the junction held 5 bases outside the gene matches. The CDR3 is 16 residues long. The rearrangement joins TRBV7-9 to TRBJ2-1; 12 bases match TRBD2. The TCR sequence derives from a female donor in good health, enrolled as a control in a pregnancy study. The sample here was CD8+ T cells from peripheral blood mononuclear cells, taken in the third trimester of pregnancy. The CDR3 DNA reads TGTGCCAGCAGCTCGACTAGCGGGGGATTATACAATGAGCAGTTCTTC. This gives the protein CASSSTSGGLYNEQFF.